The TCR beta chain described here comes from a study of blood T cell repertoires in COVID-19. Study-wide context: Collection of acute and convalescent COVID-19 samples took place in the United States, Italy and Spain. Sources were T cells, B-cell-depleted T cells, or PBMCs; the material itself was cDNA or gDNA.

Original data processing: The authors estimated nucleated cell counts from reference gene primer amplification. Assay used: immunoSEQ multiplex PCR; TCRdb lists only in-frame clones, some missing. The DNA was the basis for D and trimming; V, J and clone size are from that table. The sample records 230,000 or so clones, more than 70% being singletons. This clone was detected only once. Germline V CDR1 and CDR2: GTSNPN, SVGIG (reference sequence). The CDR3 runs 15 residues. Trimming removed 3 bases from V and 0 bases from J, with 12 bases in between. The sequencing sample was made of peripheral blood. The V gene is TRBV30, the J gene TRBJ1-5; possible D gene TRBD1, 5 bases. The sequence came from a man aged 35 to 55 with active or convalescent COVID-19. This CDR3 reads CAWRSGPSSNQPQHF. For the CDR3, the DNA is TGTGCCTGGAGGTCAGGGCCATCTAGCAATCAGCCCCAGCATTTT.